This section outlines one TCR beta chain sequence together with its context. Its antigen is as yet unknown. The data originate from a study of glioma-infiltrating T cells after dendritic cell vaccination. Turning to the study itself: Dendritic cell vaccine was injected intradermally three times, biweekly.

Notes on the study in general: Few patients contributed both blood and tumor specimens. Higher pretreatment TIL content predicted longer progression-free time and survival.

This CDR3 has 15 amino acids. Trimming cost V 0 bases and J 1 base, with 9 bases left between them. Germline V lookup: CDR1 MGHRA, CDR2 YSYEKL. Input was 2 to 2.5 ug genomic DNA, or all available if less. TCRdb keeps only in-frame clones here, not all; method: immunoSEQ multiplex PCR. The sample shows roughly 82,000 clones, 70% to 90% of them seen only once. The chain is built from TRBV4-1 and TRBJ1-1; unclear D gene. Specimen: blood, collected before dendritic cell vaccination. This sequence was found in a human donor with glioblastoma. The CDR3 spells CASSQDRQANTEAFF. The CDR3 region has the DNA TGCGCCAGCAGCCAAGATAGGCAGGCGAACACTGAAGCTTTCTTT.